This T cell receptor (beta chain) was sequenced during a study of T cell responses to AZD1222 COVID-19 vaccine. Comments on this clone: Its antigen is as yet unknown.

Profiled with immunoSEQ multiplex PCR; TCRdb holds only in-frame clones, not every one. Here the sample spans 180,000 or so clones, approximately 90% being singletons. Notes on the study in general: Spike-specific TCR breadth and depth grew following two AZD1222 doses. Unmutated variant regions are reportedly targeted by nearly half of spike-specific TCRs.

Per germline, CDR1 SGDLS and CDR2 YYNGEE. The CDR3 spans 13 residues. The V end was cut by 1 base, the J end by 5 bases, with 6 bases between. This specimen was peripheral blood, taken on day 0 of AZD1222 vaccination. This TCR was recovered from an adult in good health. The V call is TRBV9, the J call TRBJ1-4; D ambiguous. The CDR3 is CASSVPPNEKLFF. In nucleotides, the CDR3 is TGTGCCAGCAGCGTACCCCCAAATGAAAAACTGTTTTTT.